The clone carrying this T cell receptor beta chain was detected once. Antigen unknown. Investigators spread the genomic DNA of each subset evenly over several immunoSEQ plates. Profiling relied on immunoSEQ multiplex PCR, and the TCRdb table lists in-frame clones only, not all of them. The sample lists under 2.5 million clones; just under 95% were seen once. The data were obtained in a study of shared clonotypes between healthy human individuals. Overall study findings and caveats: When naive CD4 clonotypes were compared across a handful of donors, 4% to 6.5% were shared. Clonotype sharing among donors was expected to depend on sequencing depth. Though the depth was large, rarefaction showed that sorted-subset sequencing was incomplete.

V lost 8 bases to trimming and J lost 6 bases, with 16 bases between them. From germline, CDR1 is SQVTM and CDR2 ANQGSEA. The CDR3 loop spans 12 amino acids. The TCR originated in a young man in good health. Some clones in this sample may be carry-over from other donors' samples. The V gene is TRBV29-1, the J gene TRBJ1-1; D may be TRBD1 (5 bases). Material: naive CD4+ T cells from PBMCs. Specified subset: CD45RA+ positively selected. Here the CDR3 DNA reads TGCAGCACCGAGGGGCCGGTAGCTGAAGCTTTCTTT. Protein sequence: CSTEGPVAEAFF.